The rows below give T cell receptor beta chains drawn from one sample of a study of blood T cell repertoires in COVID-19. Here immunoSEQ multiplex PCR was the method, and the copy in TCRdb shows in-frame clones only, minus some. The sample lists 70,000 or so clones, over 70% occurring once. Sequencing was performed on peripheral blood. Receptors were obtained from a man at least 80 years old with active or convalescent COVID-19. Both conserved end residues are part of each CDR3. Fields, in order: J gene, clone size, D gene, V gene, CDR3 DNA, CDR3 protein. D genes are given only for firm matches. Part of the rows lack a size; the others show once, few, many or a class for expanded clones.

j_call: TRBJ2-2; clone_size: -; d_call: -; v_call: TRBV5-6; cdr3_nt: TGTGCCAGCAGCTACTACAGGGTTTCGAACACCGGGGAGCTGTTTTTT; cdr3_aa: CASSYYRVSNTGELFF
j_call: TRBJ1-1; clone_size: -; d_call: -; v_call: TRBV6-5; cdr3_nt: TGTGCCAGCAGTCAATTCGGACAGAACACTGAAGCTTTCTTT; cdr3_aa: CASSQFGQNTEAFF
j_call: TRBJ2-3; clone_size: -; d_call: -; v_call: TRBV3-1/TRBV3-2; cdr3_nt: TGTGCCAGCAGCCAAGGTTGGCCAGATACGCAGTATTTT; cdr3_aa: CASSQGWPDTQYF
j_call: TRBJ1-5; clone_size: -; d_call: TRBD1; v_call: TRBV28; cdr3_nt: TGTGCCAGCAGTTTTCAGGGGGCTAGCAATCAGCCCCAGCATTTT; cdr3_aa: CASSFQGASNQPQHF
j_call: TRBJ1-1; clone_size: -; d_call: -; v_call: TRBV28; cdr3_nt: TGTGCCAGCAGCCCCCAGGGTCGGATTGGCACTGAAGCTTTCTTT; cdr3_aa: CASSPQGRIGTEAFF
j_call: TRBJ1-3; clone_size: -; d_call: TRBD1; v_call: TRBV19; cdr3_nt: TGTGCCAGTAGACCGGGACAGACCTCTGGAAACACCATATATTTT; cdr3_aa: CASRPGQTSGNTIYF
j_call: TRBJ2-1; clone_size: -; d_call: TRBD2; v_call: TRBV9; cdr3_nt: TGTGCCAGCAGCGGTAGCGGGAGGGGCAATGAGCAGTTCTTC; cdr3_aa: CASSGSGRGNEQFF
j_call: TRBJ2-1; clone_size: -; d_call: TRBD2; v_call: TRBV15; cdr3_nt: TGTGCCACCAGCGGCAGGACTAGGAGAACACACAATGAGCAGTTCTTC; cdr3_aa: CATSGRTRRTHNEQFF
j_call: TRBJ2-2; clone_size: few; d_call: -; v_call: TRBV4-1; cdr3_nt: TGCGCCAGCAGCCAAGAGTTGGCGGGGATGTCGTCCGGGGAGCTGTTTTTT; cdr3_aa: CASSQELAGMSSGELFF
j_call: TRBJ1-4; clone_size: once; d_call: -; v_call: TRBV7-9; cdr3_nt: TGTGCCAGCAGCCTGTCTACCGCAACTAATGAAAAACTGTTTTTT; cdr3_aa: CASSLSTATNEKLFF
j_call: TRBJ2-7; clone_size: -; d_call: -; v_call: TRBV2; cdr3_nt: TGTGCCAGCAGTGCCGGACAGCCAAGGGGCTACGAGCAGTACTTC; cdr3_aa: CASSAGQPRGYEQYF
j_call: TRBJ1-6; clone_size: -; d_call: TRBD1; v_call: TRBV19; cdr3_nt: TGTGCCAGTAGTACAGGACAGGGGGCTTCACCCCTCCACTTT; cdr3_aa: CASSTGQGASPLHF
j_call: TRBJ1-3; clone_size: few; d_call: -; v_call: TRBV5-1; cdr3_nt: TGCGCCAGCAGCCCGGGGGATCTCTCTGGAAACACCATATATTTT; cdr3_aa: CASSPGDLSGNTIYF
j_call: TRBJ2-2; clone_size: -; d_call: -; v_call: TRBV30; cdr3_nt: TGTGCCTGGGGGGAACTATGGAACACCGGGGAGCTGTTTTTT; cdr3_aa: CAWGELWNTGELFF
j_call: TRBJ1-2; clone_size: -; d_call: -; v_call: TRBV5-6; cdr3_nt: TGTGCCAGCAGCCTGCGGACAGCCCTCGTCTATGGCTACACCTTC; cdr3_aa: CASSLRTALVYGYTF
j_call: TRBJ2-2; clone_size: -; d_call: -; v_call: TRBV6-6; cdr3_nt: TGTGCCAGCAACCCAACGTTAGCGGCCACCGGGGAGCTGTTTTTT; cdr3_aa: CASNPTLAATGELFF
j_call: TRBJ1-5; clone_size: once; d_call: -; v_call: TRBV19; cdr3_nt: TGTGCCAGTAGAGTGTGGCGGGACAATCAGCCCCAGCATTTT; cdr3_aa: CASRVWRDNQPQHF
j_call: TRBJ2-3; clone_size: -; d_call: -; v_call: TRBV5-1; cdr3_nt: TGCGCCAGCAGCTTGGATGCTAGAACAGATACGCAGTATTTT; cdr3_aa: CASSLDARTDTQYF
j_call: TRBJ2-2; clone_size: -; d_call: TRBD1; v_call: TRBV2; cdr3_nt: TGTGCCAGCAAATTATACAGGGGGCCCGCCGGGGAGCTGTTTTTT; cdr3_aa: CASKLYRGPAGELFF
j_call: TRBJ2-2; clone_size: -; d_call: -; v_call: TRBV4-2; cdr3_nt: TGTGCCAGCAGCCAAGATCGGGGGATCGGGGAGCTGTTTTTT; cdr3_aa: CASSQDRGIGELFF
j_call: TRBJ2-1; clone_size: -; d_call: TRBD2; v_call: TRBV20-1; cdr3_nt: TGCAGTGCTAGTGGCAGAAAAGGCTTAGGGAGGGCCTACAATGAGCAGTTCTTC; cdr3_aa: CSASGRKGLGRAYNEQFF
j_call: TRBJ2-7; clone_size: once; d_call: TRBD1; v_call: TRBV13; cdr3_nt: TGTGCCAGCAGCCAAGGGACCGGGACAGGGGGCGGGGAGCAGTACTTC; cdr3_aa: CASSQGTGTGGGEQYF
j_call: TRBJ1-5; clone_size: -; d_call: -; v_call: TRBV18; cdr3_nt: TGTGCCAGCTCACGAGGACAAAGCAATCAGCCCCAGCATTTT; cdr3_aa: CASSRGQSNQPQHF
j_call: TRBJ2-2; clone_size: -; d_call: -; v_call: TRBV4-1; cdr3_nt: TGCGCCAGCAGCCAAGATGGGGGACAGAACACCGGGGAGCTGTTTTTT; cdr3_aa: CASSQDGGQNTGELFF
j_call: TRBJ1-1; clone_size: few; d_call: TRBD1; v_call: TRBV18; cdr3_nt: TGTGCCAGCTCACCTCCGGGACAGGATGGCACTGAAGCTTTCTTT; cdr3_aa: CASSPPGQDGTEAFF